These 25 T cell receptor beta chains were all obtained from the same sample, sequenced in a study of cytomegalovirus exposure and HLA in healthy donors. The PCR made use of 60 Vbeta and 13 Jbeta primers. Measured with immunoSEQ multiplex PCR; TCRdb has only the in-frame clones, and not every one. Of about 120,000 clones in the sample, approximately 79% were seen once. Sequenced material: PBMCs. These receptors all stem from a man aged 30 to 39 in good health and CMV-seronegative.

The chain carries TRBV18 and TRBJ2-1; tentatively, D is TRBD1 (6 bases). The CDR3 has 15 residues. Germline V gives CDR1 KGHSH, CDR2 LQKENI. The V end was cut by 2 bases, the J end by 2 bases, with 10 bases between. CDR3 loop: CASSPGAGAYNEQFF. CDR3 nucleotides: TGTGCCAGCTCACCAGGAGCAGGGGCCTACAATGAGCAGTTCTTC.

V and J are TRBV25-1 and TRBJ1-1, with D perhaps matching TRBD1 (6 bases). The CDR3 spans 13 residues. From germline, CDR1 is MGHDK and CDR2 SYGVNS. The ends were cut back, 1 base at V and 8 bases at J, with 11 bases in the middle. CDR3 in DNA: TGTGCCAGCAGTGAATTTCGGACAGTGGAAGCTTTCTTT. Its protein is CASSEFRTVEAFF.

This chain uses TRBV28 with TRBJ2-7; tentative D call: TRBD2 (5 bases). Germline loops: CDR1 MDHEN, CDR2 SYDVKM. V lost 3 bases and J lost 4, with 19 bases in between. The CDR3 covers 16 residues. The CDR3 region is CASSLPTGILIYEQYF. The CDR3 DNA is TGTGCCAGCAGTTTGCCTACCGGGATTCTTATTTACGAGCAGTACTTC.

This clone was observed a single time. The CDR3 loop is CAISERGGGDTQYF. The DNA for the CDR3 is TGTGCCATCAGTGAACGGGGGGGAGGTGATACGCAGTATTTT. The genes are TRBV10-3 and TRBJ2-3, with 8 nucleotides matching TRBD2. Germline V gene sequence: CDR1 ENHRY, CDR2 SYGVKD. This CDR3 is 14 amino acids long. Trimming removed 3 bases from V and 6 bases from J; junction bases left unmatched: 5.

This sequence joins TRBV5-1 and TRBJ1-2; tentatively, D is TRBD1 (6 bases). Trimming left V 0 bases short and J 1 base short, with 10 bases between. CDR1 SGHRS and CDR2 YFSETQ come from the germline V gene. This CDR3 comprises 15 residues. The CDR3 DNA reads TGCGCCAGCAGCTTGGTGACAGGCAATAACTATGGCTACACCTTC. Protein: CASSLVTGNNYGYTF.

The V gene is TRBV2, the J gene TRBJ2-5; D perhaps matches TRBD1 (6 bases). The CDR3 length is 13 residues. The V end lost 3 bases, the J end lost 13 bases, and 18 bases lay between the germline ends. Germline V gene lookup returns CDR1 SNHLY and CDR2 FYNNEI. The CDR3 sequence is CASSDPTTGTLYF. The CDR3 bases are TGTGCCAGCAGTGACCCCACCACAGGGACCTTGTACTTC.

The CDR3 region has the DNA TGTGCCACACTCAGTGGACAGGCCACTGAAGCTTTCTTT. Protein product: CATLSGQATEAFF. The genes are TRBV10-3 and TRBJ1-1, with TRBD1 identical over 7 bases. In germline, CDR1 is ENHRY, CDR2 SYGVKD. The CDR3 contains 13 residues. The V gene end was trimmed by 10 bases and the J gene end by 4 bases; junction bases not matched to a gene: 9.

The chain links TRBV5-1 to TRBJ1-6; D possibly corresponds to TRBD1 (5 bases). Germline CDR1 and CDR2: SGHRS and YFSETQ. This CDR3 is 16 amino acids long. V was clipped by 3 bases and J by 5 bases, with 15 bases between them. In nucleotides, the CDR3 is TGCGCCAGCAGCTCGGGACTGCCTGGGGATAATTCACCCCTCCACTTT. It translates to CASSSGLPGDNSPLHF.

Note on this clone: This specimen includes other DNA sequences encoding the same CDR3. The chain has TRBV12-5 and TRBJ1-4, with 8 bases fitting TRBD1. Trimming took 3 bases from V and 5 from J; bases not matched to a gene: 5. CDR3 size: 15 residues. Germline V lookup: CDR1 LGHNT, CDR2 FRNRAP. CDR3 loop: CASGFAWDRNEKLFF. DNA of the CDR3: TGTGCTAGTGGTTTTGCCTGGGACAGGAATGAAAAACTGTTTTTT.

The rearrangement uses TRBV11-2 and TRBJ1-2; 7 positions agree with TRBD1. The CDR3 totals 15 residues. CDR1 is SGHAT and CDR2 is FQNNGV in the germline V gene. The trim removed 4 bases at V and 0 bases at J, leaving 5 bases unmatched. The CDR3 sequence: CASSYSDRANYGYTF. CDR3 sequence (DNA): TGTGCCAGCAGCTATAGTGACAGGGCTAACTATGGCTACACCTTC.

V and J are TRBV7-2 and TRBJ1-5, with D perhaps matching TRBD1 (5 bases). V was shortened by 5 bases and J by 9 bases, with 14 bases between the two germline ends. Germline V lookup: CDR1 SGHTA, CDR2 FQGNSA. The CDR3 has 13 residues. The CDR3 sequence is CASSIDRFRPQHF. CDR3 sequence (DNA): TGTGCCAGCAGCATTGACAGATTTAGGCCCCAGCATTTT.

V usage is TRBV6-1 and J usage is TRBJ1-2; 9 nucleotides match TRBD1. With 6 bases clipped from V and 8 bases from J, the junction kept 7 bases outside the gene matches. The length of the CDR3 is 13 residues. Germline CDR1 is MNHNS and CDR2 is SASEGT. CDR3 in amino acids: CASRGQGLRGYTF. For the CDR3, the DNA is TGTGCCAGCAGGGGACAGGGTCTGAGGGGCTACACCTTC.

This clone has only one observation. The gene calls are TRBV27 and TRBJ2-3; D is ambiguous. Germline V gives CDR1 MNHEY, CDR2 SMNVEV (reference sequence). CDR3 length: 16 amino acids. V was cut by 4 bases and J by 0 bases, with 14 bases left in between. CDR3 residues: CASSSLPAESTDTQYF. DNA of the CDR3: TGTGCCAGCAGTTCACTCCCGGCGGAGAGCACAGATACGCAGTATTTT.

The V gene is TRBV7-9, the J gene TRBJ2-3; 15 bases are a match to TRBD2. The CDR3 is made up of 17 amino acids. V dropped 5 bases and J dropped 4; count of bases not matched to a gene: 7. The germline V gene has CDR1 SEHNR and CDR2 FQNEAQ (reference sequence). The CDR3 DNA follows: TGTGCCAGCAGCCGCGGGACTAGCGGGGGGAAAGCAGATACGCAGTATTTT. It codes for CASSRGTSGGKADTQYF.

For the CDR3, the DNA is TGTGCCAGTAGTATGGGACAGGGATTAGCCAAAAACATTCAGTACTTC. It encodes CASSMGQGLAKNIQYF. The J gene is TRBJ2-4, the V gene TRBV19; TRBD1 aligns across 9 bases. In germline, CDR1 is LNHDA, CDR2 SQIVND (reference sequence). V trimming: 3 bases; J trimming: 0 bases; junction bases outside the gene matches: 3. CDR3 length: 16 residues.

This chain joins TRBV11-2 and TRBJ2-7; D might be TRBD1 (5 bases). Germline values: CDR1 SGHAT, CDR2 FQNNGV. V dropped 3 bases and J dropped 5 bases, with 8 bases sitting between them. This CDR3 contains 12 residues. For the CDR3, the DNA is TGTGCCAGCAGCTTCGACAGAGACGAGCAGTACTTC. This codes for CASSFDRDEQYF.

The chain is built from TRBV5-4 and TRBJ2-5, with D possibly matching TRBD2 (5 bases). The DNA end lines up better with TRBJ2-7; the J call may be wrong. This CDR3 comprises 15 residues. Germline lookup yields CDR1 SGHNT and CDR2 YYREEE (reference sequence). DNA for the CDR3: TGTGCCAGCAGCGCCGCCCCGGGAAGCTCCTACGAGCAGTACTTC. Its translation is CASSAAPGSSYEQYF.

V and J are TRBV5-4 and TRBJ2-2; 9 nucleotides match TRBD1. Germline trimming cut 7 bases from V and 7 bases from J; bases unmatched to any gene: 8. CDR3 length: 14 residues. Germline V CDR1 and CDR2: SGHNT, YYREEE (reference sequence). The CDR3 loop is CASRTGGEGGELFF. CDR3 DNA: TGTGCCAGCCGAACAGGGGGCGAGGGCGGGGAGCTGTTTTTT.

The gene calls are TRBV11-2 and TRBJ2-1; D is unclear. V lost 0 bases and J 9 bases, leaving 12 bases between the germline ends. This CDR3 is built from 14 residues. CDR1 and CDR2 from the germline V gene are SGHAT and FQNNGV. The CDR3 is CASSLDRWAGEQFF. Here the CDR3 DNA reads TGTGCCAGCAGCTTAGATCGTTGGGCAGGTGAGCAGTTCTTC.

The chain recombines TRBV19 with TRBJ1-3, with 7 bases identical to TRBD1. Trimming at V came to 5 bases and at J to 1 base, leaving 8 bases not matched to a gene. From germline, CDR1 is LNHDA and CDR2 SQIVND (reference sequence). The CDR3 sequence is 16 residues long. CDR3 loop: CASSADREGSGNTIYF. The CDR3 DNA sequence: TGTGCCAGTAGTGCTGACAGGGAAGGGTCTGGAAACACCATATATTTT.

Here the CDR3 reads CASTPPPGRAETEAFF. The CDR3 DNA is TGTGCCAGTACCCCACCGCCGGGCAGGGCGGAAACTGAAGCTTTCTTT. V and J are TRBV19 and TRBJ1-1; TRBD1 might be the D (5 bases). The length of the CDR3 is 16 residues. The ends were cut back, 7 bases at V and 5 bases at J, with 23 bases in the middle. Germline CDR1 and CDR2: LNHDA and SQIVND (reference sequence).

The chain carries TRBV5-4 and TRBJ1-4; D gene unclear. Between the trimmed V and J ends, which lost 10 bases and 0 bases, there was a span of 10 bases. Per germline, CDR1 SGHNT and CDR2 YYREEE (reference sequence). The CDR3 has 13 residues. CDR3 amino acids: CASTTATNEKLFF. The CDR3 bases are TGTGCCTCGACGACTGCAACTAATGAAAAACTGTTTTTT.

The sample holds a few counts of this clone. The chain has TRBV6-1 and TRBJ1-5; a possible D gene is TRBD1 (5 bases). In germline, CDR1 is MNHNS, CDR2 SASEGT. The V gene lost 3 bases and the J gene lost 2 bases, with 11 bases spanning the gap. The CDR3 is 15 residues long. CDR3 amino acids: CASSDKGVGNQPQHF. DNA for the CDR3: TGTGCCAGCAGTGATAAAGGGGTAGGCAATCAGCCCCAGCATTTT.

The V and J genes are TRBV18 and TRBJ1-1; 8 positions agree with TRBD1. This CDR3 is 16 amino acids long. Germline CDR1 is KGHSH and CDR2 is LQKENI. Unmatched junction bases numbered 7, after V lost 3 bases and J lost 1 base. CDR3 amino acids: CASSPSRTGTNTEAFF. In DNA form, the CDR3 reads TGTGCCAGCTCACCTTCTCGGACAGGGACGAACACTGAAGCTTTCTTT.

The chain recombines TRBV30 with TRBJ2-4, with D maybe TRBD1 (5 bases). Germline assignment: CDR1 GTSNPN and CDR2 SVGIG (reference sequence). The CDR3 consists of 11 residues. The germline V and J ends were trimmed by 2 bases and 9 bases, with 8 bases remaining between them. The CDR3 nucleotides are TGTGCCTGGAGTTGGGGCGGCATTCAGTACTTC. As protein: CAWSWGGIQYF.